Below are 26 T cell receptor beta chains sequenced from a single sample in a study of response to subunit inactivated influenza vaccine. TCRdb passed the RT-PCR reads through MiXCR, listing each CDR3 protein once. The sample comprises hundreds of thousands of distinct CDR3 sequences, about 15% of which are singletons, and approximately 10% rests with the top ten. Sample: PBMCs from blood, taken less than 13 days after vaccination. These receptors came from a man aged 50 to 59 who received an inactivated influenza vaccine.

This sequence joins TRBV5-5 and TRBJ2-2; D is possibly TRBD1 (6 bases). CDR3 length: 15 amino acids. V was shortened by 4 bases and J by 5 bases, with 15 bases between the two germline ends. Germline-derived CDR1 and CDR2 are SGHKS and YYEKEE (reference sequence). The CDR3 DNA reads TGTGCCAGCAGCCTACAGGGACCCCCAACCGGGGAGCTGTTTTTT. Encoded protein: CASSLQGPPTGELFF.

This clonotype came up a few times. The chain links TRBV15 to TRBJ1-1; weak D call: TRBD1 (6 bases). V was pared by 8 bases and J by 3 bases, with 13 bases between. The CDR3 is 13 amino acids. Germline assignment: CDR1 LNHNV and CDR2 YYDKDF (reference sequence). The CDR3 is CATQGGPDTEAFF. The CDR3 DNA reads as TGTGCCACCCAAGGGGGGCCGGACACTGAAGCTTTCTTT. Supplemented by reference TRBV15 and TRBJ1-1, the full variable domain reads DAMVIQNPRYQVTQFGKPVTLSCSQTLNHNVMYWYQQKSSQAPKLLFHYYDKDFNNEADTPDNFQSRRPNTSFCFLDIRSPGLGDTAMYLCATQGGPDTEAFFGQGTRLTVV.

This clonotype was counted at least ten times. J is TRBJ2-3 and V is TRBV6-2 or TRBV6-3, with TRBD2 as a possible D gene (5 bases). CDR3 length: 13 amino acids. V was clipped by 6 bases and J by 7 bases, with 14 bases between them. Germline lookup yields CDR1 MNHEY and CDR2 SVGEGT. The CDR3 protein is CASSLPGIYTQYF. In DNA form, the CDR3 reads TGTGCCAGCAGCCTGCCGGGGATTTATACGCAGTATTTT.

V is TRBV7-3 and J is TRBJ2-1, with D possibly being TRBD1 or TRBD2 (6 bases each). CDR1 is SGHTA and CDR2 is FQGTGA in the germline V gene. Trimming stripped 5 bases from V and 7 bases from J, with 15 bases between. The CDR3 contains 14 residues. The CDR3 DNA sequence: TGTGCCAGCAGCCCCCGGATAGGGGGGAATGAGCAGTTCTTC. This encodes CASSPRIGGNEQFF. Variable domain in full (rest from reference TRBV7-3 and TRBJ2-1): GAGVSQTPSNKVTEKGKYVELRCDPISGHTALYWYRQSLGQGPEFLIYFQGTGAADDSGLPNDRFFAVRPEGSVSTLKIQRTERGDSAVYLCASSPRIGGNEQFFGPGTRLTVL.

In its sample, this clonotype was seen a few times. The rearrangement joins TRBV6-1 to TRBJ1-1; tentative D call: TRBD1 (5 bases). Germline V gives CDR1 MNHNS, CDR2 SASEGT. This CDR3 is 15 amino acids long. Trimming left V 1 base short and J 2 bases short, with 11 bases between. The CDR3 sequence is CASSEVGTGNTEAFF. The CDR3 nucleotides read TGTGCCAGCAGTGAAGTGGGGACTGGCAACACTGAAGCTTTCTTT.

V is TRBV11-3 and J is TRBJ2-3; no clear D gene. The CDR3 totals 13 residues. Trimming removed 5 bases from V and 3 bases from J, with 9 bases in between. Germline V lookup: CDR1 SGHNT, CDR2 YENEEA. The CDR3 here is CASSQRFTDTQYF. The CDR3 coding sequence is TGTGCCAGCAGCCAGAGGTTTACAGATACGCAGTATTTT.

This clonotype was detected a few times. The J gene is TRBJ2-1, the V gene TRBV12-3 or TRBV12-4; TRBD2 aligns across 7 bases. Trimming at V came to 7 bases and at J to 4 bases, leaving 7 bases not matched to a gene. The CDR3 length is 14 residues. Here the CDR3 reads CASTPQRGYNEQFF. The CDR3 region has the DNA TGTGCCAGCACCCCCCAGCGGGGTTACAATGAGCAGTTCTTC.

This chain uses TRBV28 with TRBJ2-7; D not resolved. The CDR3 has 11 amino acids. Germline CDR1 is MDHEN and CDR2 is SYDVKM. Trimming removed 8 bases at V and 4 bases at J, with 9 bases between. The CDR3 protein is CASGWGYEQYF. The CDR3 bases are TGTGCCAGCGGGTGGGGATACGAGCAGTACTTC. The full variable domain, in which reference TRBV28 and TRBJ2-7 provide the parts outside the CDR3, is DVKVTQSSRYLVKRTGEKVFLECVQDMDHENMFWYRQDPGLGLRLIYFSYDVKMKEKGDIPEGYSVSREKKERFSLILESASTNQTSMYLCASGWGYEQYFGPGTRLTVT.

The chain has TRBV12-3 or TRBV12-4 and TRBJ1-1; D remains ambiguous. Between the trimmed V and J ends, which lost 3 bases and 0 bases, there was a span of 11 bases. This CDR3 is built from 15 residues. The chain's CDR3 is CASSLNRKLNTEAFF. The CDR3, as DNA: TGTGCCAGCAGTTTGAATCGGAAACTGAACACTGAAGCTTTCTTT.

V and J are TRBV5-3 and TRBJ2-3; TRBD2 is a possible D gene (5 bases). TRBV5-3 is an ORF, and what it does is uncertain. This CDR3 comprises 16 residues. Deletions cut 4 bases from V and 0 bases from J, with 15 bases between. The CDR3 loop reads CARSQRTGYSTDTQYF. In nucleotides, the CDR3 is TGTGCCAGAAGCCAGAGGACGGGATATAGCACAGATACGCAGTATTTT.

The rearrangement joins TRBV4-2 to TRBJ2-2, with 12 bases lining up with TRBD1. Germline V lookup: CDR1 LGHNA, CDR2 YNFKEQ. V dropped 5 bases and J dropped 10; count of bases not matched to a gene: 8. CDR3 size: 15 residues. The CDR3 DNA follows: TGTGCCAGCAGCAAGGGACAGGGGGCGCTTTCGGAGCTGTTTTTT. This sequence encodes CASSKGQGALSELFF.

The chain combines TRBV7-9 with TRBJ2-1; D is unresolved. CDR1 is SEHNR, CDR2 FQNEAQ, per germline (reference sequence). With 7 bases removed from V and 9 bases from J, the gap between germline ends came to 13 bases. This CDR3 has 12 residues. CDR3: CASIIGWGEQFF. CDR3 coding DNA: TGTGCCAGCATCATCGGGTGGGGTGAGCAGTTCTTC.

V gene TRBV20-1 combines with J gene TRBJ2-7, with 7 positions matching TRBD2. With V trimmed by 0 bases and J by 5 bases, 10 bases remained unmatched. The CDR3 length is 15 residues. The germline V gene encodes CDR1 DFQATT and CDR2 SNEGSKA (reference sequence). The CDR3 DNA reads TGCAGTGCTAGAGATCCCCTAGCGGAGTACCACGAGCAGTACTTC. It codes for CSARDPLAEYHEQYF.

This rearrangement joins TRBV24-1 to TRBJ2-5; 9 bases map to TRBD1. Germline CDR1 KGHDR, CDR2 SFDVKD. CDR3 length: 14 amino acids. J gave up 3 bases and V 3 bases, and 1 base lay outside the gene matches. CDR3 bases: TGTGCCACCAGTGATGGGGACAGGGAAGAGACCCAGTACTTC. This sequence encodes CATSDGDREETQYF.

CDR3 region: CASSEVGQGTYEQYF. CDR3 nucleotide sequence: TGCGCCAGCAGCGAAGTGGGACAGGGGACCTACGAGCAGTACTTC. This chain joins TRBV4-1 and TRBJ2-7, with 10 bases fitting TRBD1. Trimming removed 5 bases from V and 2 bases from J; junction bases left unmatched: 6. Germline V lookup: CDR1 MGHRA, CDR2 YSYEKL. The length of the CDR3 is 15 residues.

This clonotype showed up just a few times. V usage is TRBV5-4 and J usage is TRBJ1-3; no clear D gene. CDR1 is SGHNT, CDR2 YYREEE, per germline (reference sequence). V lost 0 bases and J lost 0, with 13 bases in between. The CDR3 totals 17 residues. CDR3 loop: CASSLDGRATSGNTIYF. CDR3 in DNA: TGTGCCAGCAGCTTGGACGGGCGCGCCACCTCTGGAAACACCATATATTTT.

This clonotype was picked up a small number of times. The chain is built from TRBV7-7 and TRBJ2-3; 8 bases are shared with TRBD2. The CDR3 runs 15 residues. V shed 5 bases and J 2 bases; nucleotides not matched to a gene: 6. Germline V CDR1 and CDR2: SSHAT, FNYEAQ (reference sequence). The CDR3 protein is CASSETLADTDTQYF. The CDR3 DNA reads TGTGCCAGCAGCGAAACACTAGCGGACACAGATACGCAGTATTTT.

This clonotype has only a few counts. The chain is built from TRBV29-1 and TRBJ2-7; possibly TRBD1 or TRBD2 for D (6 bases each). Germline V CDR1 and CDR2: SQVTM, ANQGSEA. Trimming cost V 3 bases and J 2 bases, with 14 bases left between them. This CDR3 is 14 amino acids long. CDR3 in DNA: TGCAGCGTTGACCTAGGGGGGAGCACCTACGAGCAGTACTTC. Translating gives CSVDLGGSTYEQYF.

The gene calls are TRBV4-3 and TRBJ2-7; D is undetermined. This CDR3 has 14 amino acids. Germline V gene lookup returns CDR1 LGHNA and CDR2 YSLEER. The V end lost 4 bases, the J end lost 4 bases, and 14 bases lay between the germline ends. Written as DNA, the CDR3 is TGCGCCAGCAGCCTAGGCCAGATAGATTACGAGCAGTACTTC. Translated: CASSLGQIDYEQYF.

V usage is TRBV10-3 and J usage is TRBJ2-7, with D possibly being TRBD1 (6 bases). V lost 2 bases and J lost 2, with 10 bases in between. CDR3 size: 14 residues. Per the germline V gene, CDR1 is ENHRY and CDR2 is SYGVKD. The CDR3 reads CAISEGGFTYEQYF. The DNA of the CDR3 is TGTGCCATCAGTGAGGGGGGCTTTACCTACGAGCAGTACTTC.

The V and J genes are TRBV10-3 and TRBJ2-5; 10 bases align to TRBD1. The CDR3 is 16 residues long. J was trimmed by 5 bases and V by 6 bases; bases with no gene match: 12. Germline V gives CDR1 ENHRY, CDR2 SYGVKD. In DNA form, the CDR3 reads TGTGCCATCAGCGCCACCGGGACAGGGGTTGGGGAGACCCAGTACTTC. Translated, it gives CAISATGTGVGETQYF.

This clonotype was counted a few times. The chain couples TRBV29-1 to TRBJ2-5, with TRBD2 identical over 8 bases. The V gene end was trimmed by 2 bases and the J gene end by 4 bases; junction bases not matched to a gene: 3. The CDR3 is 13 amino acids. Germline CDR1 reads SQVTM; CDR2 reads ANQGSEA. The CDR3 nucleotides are TGCAGCGTTGAAACTAGCGGAAGAGAGACCCAGTACTTC. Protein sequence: CSVETSGRETQYF.

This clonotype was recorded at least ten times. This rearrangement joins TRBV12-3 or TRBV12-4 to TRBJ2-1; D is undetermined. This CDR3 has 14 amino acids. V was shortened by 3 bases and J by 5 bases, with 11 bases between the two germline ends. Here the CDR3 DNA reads TGTGCCAGCAGTTTCGTTACCGGCAACAATGAGCAGTTCTTC. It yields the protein CASSFVTGNNEQFF.

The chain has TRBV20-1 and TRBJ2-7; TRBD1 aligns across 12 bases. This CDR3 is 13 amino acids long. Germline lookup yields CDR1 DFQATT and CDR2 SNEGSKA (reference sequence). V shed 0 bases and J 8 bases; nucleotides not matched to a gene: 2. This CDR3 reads CSAREGTGGKQYF. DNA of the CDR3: TGCAGTGCTAGAGAAGGGACAGGGGGCAAGCAGTACTTC.

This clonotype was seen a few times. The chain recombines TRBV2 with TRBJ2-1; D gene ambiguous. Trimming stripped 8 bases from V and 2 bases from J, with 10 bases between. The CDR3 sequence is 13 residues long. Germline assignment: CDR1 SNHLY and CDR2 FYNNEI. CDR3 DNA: TGTGCCAGCCAGACGGTTACCTACAATGAGCAGTTCTTC. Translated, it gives CASQTVTYNEQFF.

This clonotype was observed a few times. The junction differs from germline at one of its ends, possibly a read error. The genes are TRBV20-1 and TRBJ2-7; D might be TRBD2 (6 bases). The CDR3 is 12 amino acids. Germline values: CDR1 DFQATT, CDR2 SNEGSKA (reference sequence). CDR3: CSAKGLSFEQYF. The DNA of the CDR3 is TGCAGTGCAAAAGGACTATCCTTCGAGCAGTACTTC.